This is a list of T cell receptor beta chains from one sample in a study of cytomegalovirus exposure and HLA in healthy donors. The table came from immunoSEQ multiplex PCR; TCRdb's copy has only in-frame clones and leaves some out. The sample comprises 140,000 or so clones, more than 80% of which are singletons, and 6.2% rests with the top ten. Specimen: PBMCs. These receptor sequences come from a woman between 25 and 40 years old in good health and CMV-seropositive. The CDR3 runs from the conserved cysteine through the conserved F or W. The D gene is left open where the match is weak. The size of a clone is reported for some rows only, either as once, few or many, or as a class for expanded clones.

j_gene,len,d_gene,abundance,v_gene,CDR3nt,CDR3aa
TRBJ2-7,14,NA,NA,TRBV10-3,TGTGCCATCAGTTCGCATTTACAGGGCTCCGAGCAGTACTTC,CAISSHLQGSEQYF
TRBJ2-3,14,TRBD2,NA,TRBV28,TGTGCCAGCAGTGGGAGGGTTTTCACAGATACGCAGTATTTT,CASSGRVFTDTQYF
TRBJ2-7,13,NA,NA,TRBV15,TGTGCCACCATGAGGGCCGGATCCTACGAGCAGTACTTC,CATMRAGSYEQYF
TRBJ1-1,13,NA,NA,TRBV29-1,TGCAGCGTTGAACGACAGTCGAACACTGAAGCTTTCTTT,CSVERQSNTEAFF
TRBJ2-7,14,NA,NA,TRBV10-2,TGCGCCAGCAGTCCCTACGGTACCTCCTACGAGCAGTACTTC,CASSPYGTSYEQYF
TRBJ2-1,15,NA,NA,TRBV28,TGTGCCAGCAGTTTAAGTACCCGGAGGAGCGATGAGCAGTTCTTC,CASSLSTRRSDEQFF
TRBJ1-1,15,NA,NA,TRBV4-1,TGCGCCAGCAGCCAAGATCCGCCAGTGAAGCCGGGGGCTTTCTTT,CASSQDPPVKPGAFF
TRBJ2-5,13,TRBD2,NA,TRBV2,TGTGCCAGCAGGCTTGGACTAGCTCGGGCCCAGTACTTC,CASRLGLARAQYF
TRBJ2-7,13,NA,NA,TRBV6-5,TGTGCCAGCAGTTTCAACCAGGGAAACGAGCAGTACTTC,CASSFNQGNEQYF
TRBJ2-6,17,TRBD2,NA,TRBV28,TGTGCCAGCAGGGGACTAGCGGGGGAAGCTGGGGCCAACGTCCTGACTTTC,CASRGLAGEAGANVLTF
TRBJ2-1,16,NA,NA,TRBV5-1,TGCGCCAGCAGTTACCGGGACTTAAAGATTGGGAATGAGCAGTTCTTC,CASSYRDLKIGNEQFF
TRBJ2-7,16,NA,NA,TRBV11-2,TGTGCCAGCAGCTTAGAGGTTTCGGGAGTGGTACGCGAGCAGTACTTC,CASSLEVSGVVREQYF
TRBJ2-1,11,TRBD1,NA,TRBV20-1,TGCAGTGCCAAATTGGGACAGGGTGGTTTCTTC,CSAKLGQGGFF
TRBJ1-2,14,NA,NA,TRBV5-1,TGCGCCAGCAGCTCTTCTCTTTCGTCTTATGGCTACACCTTC,CASSSSLSSYGYTF
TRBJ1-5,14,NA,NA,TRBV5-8,TGTGCCAGCAGCTTGGGACAGCTTCATCAGCCCCAGCATTTT,CASSLGQLHQPQHF
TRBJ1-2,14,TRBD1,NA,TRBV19,TGTGCCAGTAGGGGACAGGGGACCAACTATGGCTACACCTTC,CASRGQGTNYGYTF
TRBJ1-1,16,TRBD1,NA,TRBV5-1,TGCGCCAGCAGCTTGAGGCAGGGGGCTTTTAACACTGAAGCTTTCTTT,CASSLRQGAFNTEAFF
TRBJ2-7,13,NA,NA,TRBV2,TGTGCCAGCAGTGAGCCAGTCGTCCACGAGCAGTACTTC,CASSEPVVHEQYF
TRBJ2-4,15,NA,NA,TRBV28,TGTGCCAGCAGTTCAGGGGGGCTAGCCAAAAACATTCAGTACTTC,CASSSGGLAKNIQYF
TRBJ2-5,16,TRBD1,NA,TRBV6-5,TGTGCCAGCAGTTCCCCGGACAGGGGGGATCAAGAGACCCAGTACTTC,CASSSPDRGDQETQYF
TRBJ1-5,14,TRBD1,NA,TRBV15,TGTGCCACCTATGACAGGGGAGACAATCAGCCCCAGCATTTT,CATYDRGDNQPQHF
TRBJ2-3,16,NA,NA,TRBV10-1,TGCGCCAGCAGTGAGGGCCGACTGGCGGGCACAGATACGCAGTATTTT,CASSEGRLAGTDTQYF
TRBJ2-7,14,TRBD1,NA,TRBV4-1,TGCGCCAGCAGCCAAGCGGGACAGTCCTACGAGCAGTACTTC,CASSQAGQSYEQYF
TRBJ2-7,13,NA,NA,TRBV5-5,TGTGCCAGCAGCTTCCCGGGAACCTACGAGCAGTACTTC,CASSFPGTYEQYF
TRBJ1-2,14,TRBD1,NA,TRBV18,TGTGCCAGCTCACGAATCCGGGACAGATATGGCTACACCTTC,CASSRIRDRYGYTF
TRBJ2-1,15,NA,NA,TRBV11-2,TGTGCCAGCAGCTTCTGGGGGGGCGATACCAATGAGCAGTTCTTC,CASSFWGGDTNEQFF
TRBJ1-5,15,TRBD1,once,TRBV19,TGTGCCAGTACTCCGGTACAGGGGGCCGGGGGACCCCAGCATTTT,CASTPVQGAGGPQHF
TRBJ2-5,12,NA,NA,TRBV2,TGTGCCGGCGGGCAGAGCAAAGAGACCCAGTACTTC,CAGGQSKETQYF
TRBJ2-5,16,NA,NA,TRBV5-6,TGTGCCAGCAGCTCCCACGGTCTGCGGACAGCCTCGACCCAGTACTTC,CASSSHGLRTASTQYF
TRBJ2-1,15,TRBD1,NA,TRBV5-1,TGCGCCAGCAGCTTCGGTGACAGGGACTACAATGAGCAGTTCTTC,CASSFGDRDYNEQFF
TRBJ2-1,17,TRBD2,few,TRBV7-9,TGTGCCAGCAGCTTACGGCCTAGCGGGAGTATCTACAATGAGCAGTTCTTC,CASSLRPSGSIYNEQFF
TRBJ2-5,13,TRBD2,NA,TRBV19,TGTGCCAGTAGCCGGGGACTAGAAGAGACCCAGTACTTC,CASSRGLEETQYF
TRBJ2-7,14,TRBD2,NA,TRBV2,TGTGCCAGCACTTGGGCTAGCGGGATCTACGAGCAGTACTTC,CASTWASGIYEQYF
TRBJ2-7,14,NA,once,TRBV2,TGTGCCAGCAGTGAAGCGCTTGCGTCGATCGAGCAGTACTTC,CASSEALASIEQYF
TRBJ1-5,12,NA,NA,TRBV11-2,TGTGCCAGCAGCTCGCGGGATCAGCCCCAGCATTTT,CASSSRDQPQHF
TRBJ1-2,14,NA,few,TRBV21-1,TGTGCCAGCAGCGTAGCGGGGACTCGAAGGGACTACACCTTC,CASSVAGTRRDYTF
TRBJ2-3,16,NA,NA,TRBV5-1,TGCGCCAGCAGCTCCCAAGGAGGTGGGGGCACAGATACGCAGTATTTT,CASSSQGGGGTDTQYF
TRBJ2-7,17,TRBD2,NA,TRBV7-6,TGTGCCAGCAGCTTGCTGGCGGGGGGGGCGTATATCGCCGAGCAGTACTTC,CASSLLAGGAYIAEQYF
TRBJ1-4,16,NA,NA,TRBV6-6,TGTGCCAGCAGTTACTCGCGTGTGGCAACTAATGAAAAACTGTTTTTT,CASSYSRVATNEKLFF
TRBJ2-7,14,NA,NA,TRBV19,TGTGCCAGTGCACGCGGGATGGGGATCTACGAGCAGTACTTC,CASARGMGIYEQYF
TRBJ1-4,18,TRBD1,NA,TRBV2,TGTGCCAGCAGTGAATTCCGGACAGGCACGAGGACTAATGAAAAACTGTTTTTT,CASSEFRTGTRTNEKLFF
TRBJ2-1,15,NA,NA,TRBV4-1,TGCGCCAGCAGCCGGTTGGGCGGGGTGCCCAATGAGCAGTTCTTC,CASSRLGGVPNEQFF
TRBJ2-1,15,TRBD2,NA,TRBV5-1,TGCGCCAGCAGGATTAGCGGGAGCGTCGGCAATGAGCAGTTCTTC,CASRISGSVGNEQFF
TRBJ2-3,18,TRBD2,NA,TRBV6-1,TGTGCCAGCAGTGTACTAGCGGGGGGTAAACCTAGCACAGATACGCAGTATTTT,CASSVLAGGKPSTDTQYF
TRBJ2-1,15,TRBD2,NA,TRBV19,TGTGCCAGTAGTATCGGACTAGCGACCTACAATGAGCAGTTCTTC,CASSIGLATYNEQFF
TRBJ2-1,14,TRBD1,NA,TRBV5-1,TGCGCCAGCACCCGAAGAGGGACAGAAAATGAGCAGTTCTTC,CASTRRGTENEQFF
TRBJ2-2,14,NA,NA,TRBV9,TGTGCCAGCAGCGAAAACTCTAACACCGGGGAGCTGTTTTTT,CASSENSNTGELFF
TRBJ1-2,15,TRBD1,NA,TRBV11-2,TGTGCCAGCAGCTTTTCTCCGGGACAGGGGGATGGCTACACCTTC,CASSFSPGQGDGYTF
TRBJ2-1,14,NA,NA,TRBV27,TGTGCCAGCAGTTTATCGGGGGCGGAGGATGAGCAGTTCTTC,CASSLSGAEDEQFF
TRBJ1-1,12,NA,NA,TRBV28,TGTGCCAGCACCCCAGGGGACACTGAAGCTTTCTTT,CASTPGDTEAFF
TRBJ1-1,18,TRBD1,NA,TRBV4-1,TGCGCCAGCACCCACGTGCCGGGACAGGGGGACCTGAACACTGAAGCTTTCTTT,CASTHVPGQGDLNTEAFF
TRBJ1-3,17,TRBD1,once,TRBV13,TGTGCCAGCAGAGGTACAGGGGTTACGAGCTCTGGAAACACCATATATTTT,CASRGTGVTSSGNTIYF
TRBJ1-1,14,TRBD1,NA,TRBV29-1,TGCAGCGTCCGCTCCGGGACAGCCAACACTGAAGCTTTCTTT,CSVRSGTANTEAFF
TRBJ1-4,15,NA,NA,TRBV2,TGTGCCAGCAGTGTTGGAGGAGCAACTAATGAAAAACTGTTTTTT,CASSVGGATNEKLFF
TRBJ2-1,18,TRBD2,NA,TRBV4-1,TGCGCCAGCAGCCAAGATCCCCCCCTAGCGGGGGGGCGGGGTGAGCAGTTCTTC,CASSQDPPLAGGRGEQFF